Listed below are T cell receptor beta chains from one sample, sequenced in a study of T cell responses to AZD1222 COVID-19 vaccine. Profiled with immunoSEQ multiplex PCR; TCRdb holds only in-frame clones, not every one. This sample has 110,000 to 150,000 clones, with nearly 95% found just once. The specimen comprised peripheral blood, sampled on day 0 of AZD1222 vaccination. The source of these receptors is an adult in good health. Both conserved end residues are part of each CDR3. D genes are given only for firm matches. Clone size is stated in some rows and not others, as once, few, many or a class when expanded.

>.|TRBJ2-5|TRBD2|TRBV25-1
CASSAGLAGVETETQYF
TGTGCCAGCAGTGCGGGACTAGCGGGAGTGGAGACGGAGACCCAGTACTTC
>.|TRBJ2-5|.|TRBV15
CATSRKGLETQYF
TGTGCCACCAGCAGAAAAGGGCTGGAGACCCAGTACTTC
>few|TRBJ2-7|TRBD1|TRBV6-1
CASSEQGVSEQYF
TGTGCCAGCAGTGAACAGGGGGTGTCCGAGCAGTACTTC
>.|TRBJ2-7|TRBD1|TRBV7-2
CASSLIGTVYEQYF
TGTGCCAGCAGCTTAATTGGGACAGTCTACGAGCAGTACTTC
>few|TRBJ1-2|.|TRBV19
CASSEHSDDYGYTF
TGTGCCAGTAGTGAACACTCAGACGACTATGGCTACACCTTC
>.|TRBJ1-1|.|TRBV10-3
CAIAPTTRNTEAFF
TGTGCCATCGCACCCACCACGAGGAACACTGAAGCTTTCTTT
>.|TRBJ2-1|TRBD2|TRBV6-1
CASSEGLAVFTYNEQFF
TGTGCCAGCAGTGAGGGACTAGCGGTCTTCACCTACAATGAGCAGTTCTTC
>.|TRBJ2-5|.|TRBV7-2
CASSLAGTERPYQETQYF
TGTGCCAGCAGCTTAGCCGGGACGGAACGACCTTACCAAGAGACCCAGTACTTC
>.|TRBJ1-5|.|TRBV5-6
CASSLAGEKPQHF
TGTGCCAGCAGCTTGGCCGGCGAAAAGCCCCAGCATTTT
>.|TRBJ1-2|.|TRBV5-1
CASSLEPGDYGYTF
TGCGCCAGCAGCTTGGAGCCGGGGGACTATGGCTACACCTTC
>.|TRBJ1-2|TRBD1|TRBV5-6
CASSLPDRGYGYTF
TGTGCCAGCAGCTTGCCTGACAGGGGCTATGGCTACACCTTC
>.|TRBJ2-5|.|TRBV30
CAWSAGETQYF
TGTGCCTGGAGTGCGGGGGAGACCCAGTACTTC
>.|TRBJ1-4|.|TRBV12-3/TRBV12-4
CASSRDFNEKLFF
TGTGCCAGCAGCCGTGACTTTAATGAAAAACTGTTTTTT
>.|TRBJ2-7|TRBD2|TRBV29-1
CSVEGGTSGDSSYEQYF
TGCAGCGTTGAAGGCGGGACTAGCGGGGACAGCTCCTACGAGCAGTACTTC
>.|TRBJ1-2|.|TRBV18
CASSRAGAAYGYTF
TGTGCCAGCTCAAGGGCCGGGGCAGCCTATGGCTACACCTTC
>.|TRBJ1-1|.|TRBV28
CASSPTGNWWNTEAFF
TGTGCCAGCAGCCCAACAGGGAACTGGTGGAACACTGAAGCTTTCTTT
>.|TRBJ2-3|TRBD2|TRBV20-1
CSASGRAGEDADTQYF
TGCAGTGCCAGTGGGCGAGCGGGAGAAGACGCAGATACGCAGTATTTT
>once|TRBJ1-1|.|TRBV5-1
CASSLALSTEAFF
TGCGCCAGCAGCTTGGCCCTAAGCACTGAAGCTTTCTTT
>.|TRBJ1-2|TRBD1|TRBV19
CASSRLTGFSTSGYTF
TGTGCCAGTAGTCGGCTGACAGGGTTTAGTACTAGTGGCTACACCTTC
>.|TRBJ1-3|.|TRBV6-5
CASRRENSGNTIYF
TGTGCCAGCCGGCGGGAAAACTCTGGAAACACCATATATTTT
>.|TRBJ1-2|.|TRBV6-1
CASSEALNYGYTF
TGTGCCAGCAGTGAGGCGCTTAACTATGGCTACACCTTC
>.|TRBJ1-5|TRBD1|TRBV2
CASSRTGSNQPQHF
TGTGCCAGCAGCAGGACAGGGAGCAATCAGCCCCAGCATTTT
>.|TRBJ2-3|.|TRBV6-5
CASRAGRTDTQYF
TGTGCCAGCCGAGCAGGGCGCACAGATACGCAGTATTTT
>.|TRBJ2-1|.|TRBV10-1
CASSAQGSYNEQFF
TGCGCCAGCAGTGCCCAGGGATCTTACAATGAGCAGTTCTTC
>.|TRBJ1-2|.|TRBV6-5
CASSRTGAFGYTF
TGTGCCAGCAGCCGAACGGGGGCGTTTGGCTACACCTTC
>.|TRBJ2-7|.|TRBV9
CASSVESGVDSYEQYF
TGTGCCAGCAGCGTAGAATCAGGGGTTGACTCCTACGAGCAGTACTTC
>.|TRBJ2-3|TRBD1|TRBV13
CASSWGTGSDTQYF
TGTGCCAGCAGCTGGGGGACAGGGTCAGATACGCAGTATTTT
>.|TRBJ2-2|TRBD2|TRBV6-5
CASRPSGRAAGELFF
TGTGCCAGCAGACCTAGCGGGAGGGCCGCCGGGGAGCTGTTTTTT
>once|TRBJ1-2|.|TRBV27
CASSFSQNLGYTF
TGTGCCAGCAGTTTCTCACAGAACTTAGGCTACACCTTC
>.|TRBJ1-1|.|TRBV6-1
CASSEPAGIGTEAFF
TGTGCCAGCAGTGAACCAGCCGGGATCGGCACTGAAGCTTTCTTT
>.|TRBJ2-6|TRBD2|TRBV30
CASTGRDSGANVLTF
TGTGCCTCTACGGGGAGGGACTCTGGGGCCAACGTCCTGACTTTC
>.|TRBJ2-3|TRBD1|TRBV27
CASSLAGTGLSDTQYF
TGTGCCAGCAGTTTAGCTGGGACAGGGCTTTCAGATACGCAGTATTTT
>.|TRBJ2-7|TRBD2|TRBV24-1
CATPAGANYEQYF
TGTGCCACTCCAGCGGGAGCGAACTACGAGCAGTACTTC
>.|TRBJ2-1|TRBD2|TRBV9
CASSVAGLVMGGEQFF
TGTGCCAGCAGCGTAGCGGGACTAGTCATGGGTGGTGAGCAGTTCTTC
>once|TRBJ2-3|.|TRBV6-6
CASRLSISTDTQYF
TGTGCCAGCAGGTTATCTATTAGCACAGATACGCAGTATTTT
>.|TRBJ1-1|.|TRBV6-5
CASSLWVTTEAFF
TGTGCCAGCAGTTTGTGGGTTACGACTGAAGCTTTCTTT
>.|TRBJ1-5|.|TRBV30
CAWSKTLGNQPQHF
TGTGCCTGGAGTAAGACCCTAGGCAATCAGCCCCAGCATTTT
>.|TRBJ1-1|.|TRBV19
CASSNSGETEAFF
TGTGCCAGTAGTAACTCGGGGGAGACTGAAGCTTTCTTT
>.|TRBJ1-1|.|TRBV4-2
CASSQDRQNTEAFF
TGTGCCAGCAGCCAAGATCGACAGAACACTGAAGCTTTCTTT
>.|TRBJ1-4|.|TRBV5-1
CASSPSTNEKLFF
TGCGCCAGCAGCCCCTCAACTAATGAAAAACTGTTTTTT
>.|TRBJ2-3|.|TRBV5-1
CASSLGRGTDTQYF
TGCGCCAGCAGCTTGGGACGTGGGACAGATACGCAGTATTTT
>.|TRBJ1-2|.|TRBV5-4
CASSTTGNYGYTF
TGTGCCAGCAGCACCACAGGGAACTATGGCTACACCTTC